This TCR beta chain was identified during a study of blood T cell repertoires in COVID-19. Study information: Sample material is recorded as cDNA or gDNA derived from T cells, B-cell-depleted T cells, or PBMCs.

The method was immunoSEQ multiplex PCR; TCRdb's version includes in-frame clones alone and lacks a portion of them. The table has tens of thousands of clones, around 82% seen once; the top ten hold roughly 12%. With respect to this clone: The junction shows a germline mismatch at one end, possibly a read error.

Sequencing was performed on peripheral blood. This sequence was found in a human donor in a cohort sampled during active COVID-19.

CDR3 coding DNA: TGTGCCAGCAGCCCTGGTGCAGGGTCGGCATCCTTC. Translation gives CASSPGAGSASF. The chain uses TRBV3-1 (or the pseudogene TRBV3-2) and TRBJ2-7; D possibly corresponds to TRBD1 (5 bases). The CDR3 runs 12 residues. Germline values: CDR1 LGHDT, CDR2 YNNKEL (reference sequence).